The 28 T cell receptor beta chains given below trace back to one sample, sequenced in a study of T cell responses to AZD1222 COVID-19 vaccine (dated by TCRdb to the early 2020s). The method was the immunoSEQ multiplex PCR assay. As stored in TCRdb, this immuneACCESS dataset retains in-frame rearrangements with V and J assigned. A fraction of the clones does not appear; measured against another copy, unresolved V genes explain less than half of the discrepancy, and the remainder lacks a known reason. The sample table contains tens of thousands of clones; only one count was recorded for approximately 90% of them. Around 4.8% of the sample comes from the top ten. The intended sense of this specimen's time point label: about 28 days (+/-7) after the second vaccine dose. The label giving this sample's treatment or condition can be read as: meningococcal conjugate vaccine given as trial control. The input for sequencing was peripheral blood, taken 28 days after the second dose of the MenACWY control vaccine. All receptors come from an adult who received the MenACWY meningococcal vaccine as a control.

This chain links TRBV14 with TRBJ2-2, with D perhaps matching TRBD1 (6 bases). Germline CDR1 is SGHDN and CDR2 is FVKESK. The CDR3 loop spans 15 amino acids. V was shortened by 4 bases and J by 0 bases, with 9 bases between the two germline ends. CDR3 protein: CASSRWTANTGELFF. The CDR3 DNA sequence: TGTGCCAGCAGCCGGTGGACAGCGAACACCGGGGAGCTGTTTTTT.

J is TRBJ2-7 and V is TRBV6-5, with D uncertain. Trimming stripped 6 bases from V and 0 bases from J, with 6 bases between. Germline values: CDR1 MNHEY, CDR2 SVGAGI. CDR3 size: 12 residues. The CDR3 region is CASRVNSYEQYF. CDR3 bases: TGTGCCAGCAGGGTTAACTCCTACGAGCAGTACTTC.

V and J are TRBV5-1 and TRBJ2-7; 9 nucleotides line up with TRBD1. J was trimmed by 7 bases and V by 0 bases; bases with no gene match: 14. The CDR3 is made up of 17 amino acids. The germline gives CDR1 SGHRS, CDR2 YFSETQ. The CDR3 bases are TGCGCCAGCAGCTTGGGGACAGGGGTGAATATCCTATTTGAGCAGTACTTC. This encodes CASSLGTGVNILFEQYF.

This chain connects TRBV15 to TRBJ2-7; 11 bases fit TRBD1. The CDR3 is made up of 15 amino acids. Germline values: CDR1 LNHNV, CDR2 YYDKDF (reference sequence). The trim removed 4 bases at V and 2 bases at J, leaving 4 bases unmatched. The chain's CDR3 is CATSTWDRGTYEQYF. The CDR3 nucleotides are TGTGCCACCAGCACCTGGGACAGGGGGACCTACGAGCAGTACTTC.

This clone appeared a few times. The chain has TRBV6-5 and TRBJ1-5; D may be TRBD1 (6 bases). Trimming took off 2 bases at V and 5 bases at J, with 10 bases between the two ends. CDR1 is MNHEY, CDR2 SVGAGI, per germline. This CDR3 has 14 residues. CDR3 nucleotides: TGTGCCAGCAGTTACGGGGGGGCCGATCAGCCCCAGCATTTT. It translates to CASSYGGADQPQHF.

V and J are TRBV2 and TRBJ2-2, with 9 bases lining up with TRBD2. Germline V gene sequence: CDR1 SNHLY, CDR2 FYNNEI. Trimming cost V 6 bases and J 3 bases; bases outside gene matches: 2. CDR3 length: 14 residues. CDR3: CASSRLADTGELFF. CDR3 DNA: TGTGCCAGCAGCAGACTAGCGGACACCGGGGAGCTGTTTTTT. The full variable domain, rest sourced from reference TRBV2 and TRBJ2-2, is EPEVTQTPSHQVTQMGQEVILRCVPISNHLYFYWYRQILGQKVEFLVSFYNNEISEKSEIFDDQFSVERPDGSNFTLKIRSTKLEDSAMYFCASSRLADTGELFFGEGSRLTVL.

The rearrangement joins TRBV28 to TRBJ2-3, with 8 bases matching TRBD1. J was trimmed by 7 bases and V by 0 bases; bases with no gene match: 6. The CDR3 length is 15 residues. From germline, CDR1 is MDHEN and CDR2 SYDVKM. The chain's CDR3 is CASSLWDREINTQYF. In DNA, the CDR3 is TGTGCCAGCAGTTTATGGGACAGGGAAATAAATACGCAGTATTTT.

The rearrangement uses TRBV6-2 or TRBV6-3 and TRBJ2-3; 8 nucleotides align to TRBD2. The CDR3 is 14 amino acids. The junction had 2 bases not matched to a gene; V was cut back by 5 bases and J by 1 base. CDR1 and CDR2 (germline): MNHEY, SVGEGT. CDR3 in amino acids: CASSRRGGTDTQYF. The CDR3 bases are TGTGCCAGCAGTAGGCGGGGGGGCACAGATACGCAGTATTTT.

This clone was seen once. This chain links TRBV6-5 with TRBJ1-2; 8 bases map to TRBD1. The V gene's germline CDR1 is MNHEY and CDR2 SVGAGI. After removal of 6 bases from V and 4 bases from J, the junction contained 10 bases not matched to a gene. CDR3 length: 15 residues. CDR3 in DNA: TGTGCCAGCAGGGAGACAGGGGCTACCGGCTATGGCTACACCTTC. Its protein is CASRETGATGYGYTF.

This chain uses TRBV7-3 with TRBJ2-2; no clear D gene. CDR1 is SGHTA, CDR2 FQGTGA, per germline. Trimming pared 5 bases from V and 1 base from J, leaving 14 bases between. There are 16 residues in the CDR3. The CDR3 loop reads CASSPVFAENTGELFF. For the CDR3, the DNA is TGTGCCAGCAGCCCCGTTTTCGCGGAGAACACCGGGGAGCTGTTTTTT.

This clone appeared a single time. This chain connects TRBV5-1 to TRBJ2-7, with TRBD1 identical over 8 bases. This CDR3 is 18 amino acids long. With 2 bases clipped from V and 1 base from J, the junction kept 14 bases outside the gene matches. Germline V gene data show CDR1 as SGHRS and CDR2 as YFSETQ. The CDR3 sequence is CASSLRTGSRTGSYEQYF. In nucleotides, the CDR3 is TGCGCCAGCAGCTTACGGACAGGGAGCCGGACGGGTTCCTACGAGCAGTACTTC.

V and J are TRBV3-1 (or the pseudogene TRBV3-2) and TRBJ1-4; 7 bases are a match to TRBD1. This CDR3 region has 14 residues. V gave up 4 bases and J gave up 5 bases; unmatched junction bases: 4. The germline V gene encodes CDR1 LGHDT and CDR2 YNNKEL (reference sequence). In DNA form, the CDR3 reads TGTGCCAGCAGCCTCGGGACAGTGAATGAAAAACTGTTTTTT. Translation: CASSLGTVNEKLFF.

The chain couples TRBV6-5 to TRBJ1-2, with D possibly TRBD1 on 5 matching bases. Germline V CDR1 and CDR2: MNHEY, SVGAGI. Trimming took off 4 bases at V and 8 bases at J, with 17 bases between the two ends. The CDR3 has 14 residues. CDR3 DNA sequence: TGTGCCAGCAGTTCGTCGGGACCGGCGCGGGGCTACACCTTC. This gives the protein CASSSSGPARGYTF.

This chain uses TRBV11-2 with TRBJ1-2, with 7 nucleotides matching TRBD1. Germline V CDR1 and CDR2: SGHAT, FQNNGV. CDR3 length: 15 amino acids. After removal of 5 bases from V and 0 bases from J, the junction contained 6 bases not matched to a gene. The CDR3: CASSPQGGANYGYTF. In DNA, the CDR3 is TGTGCCAGCAGCCCTCAGGGGGGGGCTAACTATGGCTACACCTTC.

CDR3 DNA sequence: TGTGCCATCAGCGTCAGGAAACAGGGAAACAATCAGCCCCAGCATTTT. It translates to CAISVRKQGNNQPQHF. J is TRBJ1-5 and V is TRBV10-3; a possible D gene is TRBD1 (6 bases). V was clipped by 6 bases and J by 3 bases, with 18 bases between them. The germline V gene has CDR1 ENHRY and CDR2 SYGVKD. The CDR3 is made up of 16 amino acids.

The genes are TRBV7-9 and TRBJ2-5; D might be TRBD2 (6 bases). CDR3 length equals 15 residues. Trimming cost V 8 bases and J 3 bases, with 19 bases left between them. Per the germline V gene, CDR1 is SEHNR and CDR2 is FQNEAQ (reference sequence). Written as DNA, the CDR3 is TGTGCCAGCCGACCGCCGGCGGGGTGGGAAGAGACCCAGTACTTC. Translating it yields CASRPPAGWEETQYF. The whole variable domain, remainder taken from reference TRBV7-9 and TRBJ2-5, is DTGVSQNPRHKITKRGQNVTFRCDPISEHNRLYWYRQTLGQGPEFLTYFQNEAQLEKSRLLSDRFSAERPKGSFSTLEIQRTEQGDSAMYLCASRPPAGWEETQYFGPGTRLLVL.

The chain recombines TRBV5-1 with TRBJ2-3, with D perhaps matching TRBD1 or TRBD2 (5 bases each). Germline lookup yields CDR1 SGHRS and CDR2 YFSETQ. This CDR3 is built from 16 residues. Trimming removed 4 bases at V and 4 bases at J, with 19 bases between. This chain's CDR3 is CASSLGTSGTPDTQYF. In nucleotides, the CDR3 is TGCGCCAGCAGCCTCGGGACGTCCGGAACCCCAGATACGCAGTATTTT.

This sequence joins TRBV9 and TRBJ2-7; tentative D call: TRBD2 (5 bases). The CDR3 contains 15 residues. The germline V gene has CDR1 SGDLS and CDR2 YYNGEE. V was trimmed by 0 bases and J by 7 bases, leaving 17 bases between them. The DNA of the CDR3 is TGTGCCAGCAGCGTAGGGGCCGGACTCCTTGAGGAGCAGTACTTC. It specifies CASSVGAGLLEEQYF.

The gene calls are TRBV13 and TRBJ2-7; tentative D call: TRBD2 (6 bases). CDR3 length: 17 amino acids. Trimming pared 4 bases from V and 3 bases from J, leaving 22 bases between. Germline values: CDR1 PRHDT, CDR2 FYEKMQ (reference sequence). CDR3 sequence (DNA): TGTGCCAGCAGCTCAAATAGGAGGGTGGGGGTGAACTACGAGCAGTACTTC. Its protein product is CASSSNRRVGVNYEQYF.

The chain recombines TRBV28 with TRBJ1-1; possibly TRBD1 for D (5 bases). CDR1 MDHEN and CDR2 SYDVKM come from the germline V gene. The CDR3 is made up of 14 amino acids. The germline V and J ends were trimmed by 5 bases and 5 bases, with 15 bases remaining between them. CDR3 sequence: CASSTGGSGTEAFF. The CDR3 region has the DNA TGTGCCAGCAGTACCGGGGGGAGTGGGACTGAAGCTTTCTTT.

In its sample, this clone was seen a few times. J is TRBJ2-7 and V is TRBV30, with 9 bases lining up with TRBD2. Germline V gene data show CDR1 as GTSNPN and CDR2 as SVGIG (reference sequence). The length of the CDR3 is 15 residues. The V and J ends lost 1 base and 4 bases, in that order; junction bases with no gene match: 8. In DNA, the CDR3 is TGTGCCTGGAGTGATCTAGCGGGATTCGGTTACGAGCAGTACTTC. Translated, it gives CAWSDLAGFGYEQYF.

The chain employs TRBV19 and TRBJ1-5; a possible D gene is TRBD1 (5 bases). Germline lookup yields CDR1 LNHDA and CDR2 SQIVND (reference sequence). This CDR3 region has 17 residues. The V gene lost 7 bases and the J gene lost 3 bases, with 22 bases spanning the gap. The DNA of the CDR3 is TGTGCCAGTAAGGGGCCCGGCTTAAGCAGTCACAATCAGCCCCAGCATTTT. Its protein product is CASKGPGLSSHNQPQHF. Filled out from reference TRBV19 and TRBJ1-5, the complete variable domain reads DGGITQSPKYLFRKEGQNVTLSCEQNLNHDAMYWYRQDPGQGLRLIYYSQIVNDFQKGDIAEGYSVSREKKESFPLTVTSAQKNPTAFYLCASKGPGLSSHNQPQHFGDGTRLSIL.

The gene calls are TRBV4-1 and TRBJ2-3, with no clear D. CDR1 MGHRA and CDR2 YSYEKL come from the germline V gene. The CDR3 loop spans 16 amino acids. V dropped 3 bases and J dropped 0 bases, with 13 bases sitting between them. The CDR3 here is CASSQTDLLSTDTQYF. DNA for the CDR3: TGCGCCAGCAGCCAGACGGACCTCCTAAGCACAGATACGCAGTATTTT.

The V call is TRBV5-6, the J call TRBJ2-5; 7 positions match TRBD2. The germline V gene has CDR1 SGHDT and CDR2 YYEEEE. The CDR3 contains 14 residues. Losses at the gene ends were 0 bases for V and 4 bases for J; bases not matched to a gene: 3. The CDR3 region is CASSLGEGLETQYF. The CDR3 DNA follows: TGTGCCAGCAGCTTGGGGGAGGGATTAGAGACCCAGTACTTC.

The V and J genes are TRBV2 and TRBJ2-1; the match to TRBD1 covers 7 bases. The trim removed 5 bases at V and 0 bases at J, leaving 4 bases unmatched. The germline gives CDR1 SNHLY, CDR2 FYNNEI. This CDR3 comprises 15 residues. DNA for the CDR3: TGTGCCAGCAGTTTACAGGGGAGCTCCTACAATGAGCAGTTCTTC. Encoded protein: CASSLQGSSYNEQFF. Based on the CDR3 plus reference TRBV2 and TRBJ2-1, the full variable domain is EPEVTQTPSHQVTQMGQEVILRCVPISNHLYFYWYRQILGQKVEFLVSFYNNEISEKSEIFDDQFSVERPDGSNFTLKIRSTKLEDSAMYFCASSLQGSSYNEQFFGPGTRLTVL.

CDR3 in DNA: TGTGCCAGTACCCTGTCAGGGGAGGGTCAGCCCCAGCATTTT. Protein: CASTLSGEGQPQHF. The chain links TRBV19 to TRBJ1-5, with D tentatively TRBD1 (6 bases). Trimming took off 7 bases at V and 6 bases at J, with 16 bases between the two ends. This CDR3 is built from 14 residues. Germline-derived CDR1 and CDR2 are LNHDA and SQIVND (reference sequence).

This chain uses TRBV12-3 or TRBV12-4 with TRBJ1-5; the D gene is possibly TRBD1 (6 bases). The CDR3 contains 13 residues. V was cut by 6 bases and J by 5 bases, with 11 bases left in between. CDR3 sequence reads: CASSRGGDQPQHF. In nucleotides, the CDR3 is TGTGCCAGCAGCAGAGGGGGGGATCAGCCCCAGCATTTT.

The rearrangement uses TRBV7-2 and TRBJ2-7, with TRBD2 as a possible D gene (6 bases). This CDR3 has 14 amino acids. The V and J ends lost 5 bases and 2 bases respectively, with 13 bases between them. Germline V gives CDR1 SGHTA, CDR2 FQGNSA. CDR3 in amino acids: CASSRGTLTYEQYF. The DNA of the CDR3 is TGTGCCAGCAGCCGCGGGACGTTAACCTACGAGCAGTACTTC.